This T cell receptor (beta chain) is drawn from a study of T-cell memory formation after mild COVID-19 (dated by TCRdb to the early 2020s). Notes on the research overall: TCR sequence clusters from the two donors were found to be largely donor specific. Longitudinal TCRalpha and TCRbeta repertoire sequencing tracked T-cell clones expanding and contracting after mild COVID-19 in a couple of donors. The cohort comprised two young, previously healthy adult volunteers, one female and one male.

The paper as a whole reports these results and caveats: Clones that contracted from day 15 to 85 showed balanced CD4/CD8 phenotypes, whereas a second wave of clones that expanded from day 15 to 37 leaned towards CD4+. Contracting CD4+ clones were found mainly in CM and EM memory subsets, while CD8+ clones were enriched in EMRA. Only a couple of mild cases were covered in the study, and larger cohorts including severe cases with pre-infection samples were considered necessary. The second-wave clones that peaked on day 37 were not confirmed to be SARS-CoV-2 specific. Some responding clones were found in pre-infection memory, which suggests that pre-existing cross-reactive memory T cells took part in the SARS-CoV-2 response.

Sequencing used an Illumina NovaSeq 6000. cDNA libraries for TCRalpha and TCRbeta were prepared by 5'RACE using constant-segment primers, with sample barcodes and unique molecular identifiers added. RNA was extracted from every sample with Trizol reagent. Libraries were amplified in two PCR steps, with a second sample barcode and Illumina TruSeq adapters added in the second step. The libraries were sequenced on an Illumina NovaSeq using 2 x 150 bp paired-end reads. On the authors' methods: Reads were demultiplexed and collapsed into UMI-guided consensus sequences with migec v1.2.7. Using mixcr v2.1.11, UMI consensuses were aligned to TRA and TRB V and J templates and then assembled into clonotypes. Expanded or contracted clonotypes were those called significant by both edgeR and NoisET, with noise models trained on biological replicates. For edgeR calls, the cutoffs were a false discovery rate-adjusted p below 0.01 and a log2 fold-change threshold of 1. PCA with hierarchical clustering of max-normalized trajectories of the 1000 most abundant clonotypes was used as exploratory dynamics analysis. Each responding clone was given a CD4 or CD8 phenotype based on the CD4+ and CD8+ repertoires, which had been sequenced separately. TCRdb passed the public sequencing reads through fastp at Q25 and MiXCR, retaining productive beta sequences. Rows are combined by CDR3 protein, so each entry shows the most common genes and DNA. The V and J calls shown here were made by TCRdb, not taken from the authors' results. This sample gives around 500,000 distinct CDR3 sequences in total; 18% of them show up just once. Clones ranked in the top ten supply approximately 13% of the sample.

Points on this clonotype: The antigen it binds to is not known. Per-nucleotide qualities are absent, and no much larger clonotype sits a single base away.

Ficoll-Paque density gradient centrifugation was used to isolate PBMCs. Including the terminal cysteine and phenylalanine, the CDR3 comprises 14 residues. The only DNA kept is the CDR3, 42 bases in frame from the first base. Deletion took 1 base off V and 2 bases off J, with a span of 9 bases between the germline ends. Per the germline V gene (reference sequence), SEHNR is the CDR1 and FQNEAQ is the CDR2. The sequenced material came from PBMCs or a T cell subset sorted from them (not recorded which). The receptor was derived from an adult woman who had mild COVID-19 (a few samples of this study predate the infection). The sample titles of this study are shuffled in the database, so cell type and time point are left out; the donor was told from shared clones. Here the chain combines TRBV7-9 and TRBJ2-7; a weak D assignment points to TRBD1 (5 bases agree). The nucleotide sequence is given as TGTGCCAGCAGCTTAGTAGGGGAAGCCTACGAGCAGTACTTC. It translates as CASSLVGEAYEQYF.